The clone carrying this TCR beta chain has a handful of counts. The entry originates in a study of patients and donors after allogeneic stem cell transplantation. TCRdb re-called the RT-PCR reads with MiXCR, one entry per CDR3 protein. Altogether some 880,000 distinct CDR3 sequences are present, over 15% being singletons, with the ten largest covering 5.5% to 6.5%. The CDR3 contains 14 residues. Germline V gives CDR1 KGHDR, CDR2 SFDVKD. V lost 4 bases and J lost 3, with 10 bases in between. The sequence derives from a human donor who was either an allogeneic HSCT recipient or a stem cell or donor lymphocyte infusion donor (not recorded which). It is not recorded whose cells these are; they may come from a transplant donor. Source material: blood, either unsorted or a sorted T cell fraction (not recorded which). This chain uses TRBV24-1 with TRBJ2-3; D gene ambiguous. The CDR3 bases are TGTGCCACCAGTGAACGGAGACGGACAGATACGCAGTATTTT. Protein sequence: CATSERRRTDTQYF.